The 26 T cell receptor beta chains below were found in one sample sequenced in a study of T cells in Graves' hyperthyroidism and ophthalmopathy (dated by TCRdb to 2018 to 2020). Receptor libraries were prepared by multiplex PCR. The instrument given in TCRdb is Illumina HiSeq 2000. TCR beta CDR3 regions were amplified from RNA transcripts. The first round of RT-PCR for the TCR CDR3 was performed with the HTBI primer set and the Qiagen OneStep RT-PCR kit. The public reads were reprocessed in TCRdb via fastp at Q25 and MiXCR, keeping in-frame beta chains. Entries that share a CDR3 protein sequence are merged under the most common genes and DNA. Recorded for this sample are about 680,000 distinct CDR3 sequences; about a third of them occurred a single time. Together, the top ten hold approximately 31% of the sample. What was sequenced was blood. These receptors were collected from a woman aged 40 to 50 with Graves' hyperthyroidism.

This chain links TRBV5-4 with TRBJ1-5, with D hard to call. Looked up from germline, CDR1 is SGHNT and CDR2 is YYREEE (reference sequence). CDR3 length: 14 amino acids. Deletions cut 4 bases from V and 2 bases from J, with 10 bases between. CDR3 sequence: CASSRWGGNQPQHF. For the CDR3, the DNA is TGTGCCAGCAGCAGATGGGGTGGCAATCAGCCCCAGCATTTT.

The chain is built from TRBV6-5 and TRBJ1-2; 11 bases are a match to TRBD1. V shed 0 bases and J 1 base; nucleotides not matched to a gene: 10. The germline V gene has CDR1 MNHEY and CDR2 SVGAGI. This CDR3 has 19 amino acids. CDR3 sequence: CASSYSTLSGTGGNYGYTF. Written as DNA, the CDR3 is TGTGCCAGCAGTTACTCGACTCTTTCCGGGACAGGGGGTAACTATGGCTACACCTTC.

This clonotype was detected many times. The CDR3 sequence: CASSAQIGQPQHF. CDR3 DNA sequence: TGTGCCAGCAGTGCCCAGATTGGTCAGCCCCAGCATTTT. V gene TRBV6-4 combines with J gene TRBJ1-5; the D is unclear. There are 13 residues in the CDR3. V shed 4 bases and J shed 6 bases, with 10 bases lying between them. The germline V gene encodes CDR1 MRHNA and CDR2 SNTAGT.

The V gene is TRBV5-1, the J gene TRBJ2-5; 7 bases fit TRBD1. The CDR3 extends over 15 amino acids. Losses at the gene ends were 2 bases for V and 2 bases for J; bases not matched to a gene: 6. CDR1 SGHRS and CDR2 YFSETQ come from the germline V gene. DNA of the CDR3: TGCGCCAGCAGCTTAGCTGACAGGGTTCAAGAGACCCAGTACTTC. Translating it yields CASSLADRVQETQYF. Together with reference TRBV5-1 and TRBJ2-5, the CDR3 gives the full variable domain: KAGVTQTPRYLIKTRGQQVTLSCSPISGHRSVSWYQQTPGQGLQFLFEYFSETQRNKGNFPGRFSGRQFSNSRSEMNVSTLELGDSALYLCASSLADRVQETQYFGPGTRLLVL.

In the case of this clonotype: A single base separates this from a much larger clone, so it may be a read error. The missing conserved phenylalanine or tryptophan at the end of this CDR3 makes a read error likely. The chain joins TRBV11-1 to TRBJ2-5; unclear D gene. The length of the CDR3 is 14 residues. CDR1 and CDR2 from the germline V gene are SGHAT and FQDESV (reference sequence). V was pared by 5 bases and J by 1 base, with 11 bases between. The CDR3 region has the DNA TGTGCCAGCAGCCAAGACCCATTCCAAGAGACCCAGTACCTC. Residues: CASSQDPFQETQYL.

The chain uses TRBV9 and TRBJ1-3, with D perhaps TRBD1 (6 bases). Germline V gene lookup returns CDR1 SGDLS and CDR2 YYNGEE. The CDR3 covers 17 residues. Trimming stripped 4 bases from V and 0 bases from J, with 17 bases between. The DNA for the CDR3 is TGTGCCAGCAGCCCGCAGGACAGTTCAGCCTCTGGAAACACCATATATTTT. Residues: CASSPQDSSASGNTIYF.

The rearrangement uses TRBV9 and TRBJ1-5, with 9 nucleotides matching TRBD1. The J segment lost 4 bases and the V segment lost 0 bases, leaving 8 bases of the junction unmatched. Germline V lookup: CDR1 SGDLS, CDR2 YYNGEE. This CDR3 region has 17 residues. CDR3 sequence reads: CASSVGTGGAWNQPQHF. The CDR3 DNA reads TGTGCCAGCAGCGTAGGTACAGGGGGCGCTTGGAATCAGCCCCAGCATTTT.

This clonotype was counted ten times or more. The genes are TRBV20-1 and TRBJ1-6; D call uncertain. The V gene lost 0 bases and the J gene lost 10 bases, with 16 bases spanning the gap. The length of the CDR3 is 15 residues. Looked up from germline, CDR1 is DFQATT and CDR2 is SNEGSKA (reference sequence). CDR3: CSARDGSRSDSPLHF. The CDR3 DNA sequence: TGCAGTGCTAGAGATGGGTCCAGGTCCGACTCACCCCTCCACTTT.

This clonotype was seen only a few times. The CDR3 DNA reads as TGCAGTGCTAGACCCCCATCCGGGACAGAGAACACTGAAGCTTTCTTT. Translated, it gives CSARPPSGTENTEAFF. J is TRBJ1-1 and V is TRBV20-1; TRBD1 agrees at 7 bases. The germline gives CDR1 DFQATT, CDR2 SNEGSKA (reference sequence). The CDR3 is made up of 16 amino acids. Germline trimming cut 2 bases from V and 1 base from J; bases unmatched to any gene: 10.

This clonotype was recorded many times. The rearrangement links TRBV10-3 to TRBJ1-2; 7 bases fit TRBD1. Losses at the gene ends were 6 bases for V and 4 bases for J; bases not matched to a gene: 5. The CDR3 length is 13 residues. Germline V lookup: CDR1 ENHRY, CDR2 SYGVKD. CDR3: CAIRKGGVYGYTF. CDR3 nucleotide sequence: TGTGCCATCAGAAAAGGGGGCGTCTATGGCTACACCTTC.

CDR3: CASLGSNTAMGYTF. The CDR3 region has the DNA TGTGCTAGCTTGGGAAGTAACACAGCTATGGGCTACACCTTC. The V and J genes are TRBV25-1 and TRBJ1-2; the D is unclear. Germline CDR1 and CDR2: MGHDK and SYGVNS. The CDR3 covers 14 residues.

This chain joins TRBV12-3 or TRBV12-4 and TRBJ2-2, with D tentatively TRBD1 (5 bases). The CDR3 contains 13 residues. Trimming pared 4 bases from V and 8 bases from J, leaving 11 bases between. Here the CDR3 DNA reads TGTGCCAGCAGTTCGACGCGGACAGGGGAGCTGTTTTTT. This sequence encodes CASSSTRTGELFF.

Many counts were recorded for this clonotype. V usage is TRBV20-1 and J usage is TRBJ2-5, with 11 bases fitting TRBD2. Trimming at V came to 3 bases and at J to 4 bases, leaving 4 bases not matched to a gene. CDR3 length: 14 residues. From germline, CDR1 is DFQATT and CDR2 SNEGSKA (reference sequence). The CDR3 here is CSASVLAGGETQYF. As DNA, the CDR3 is TGCAGTGCTAGCGTGCTAGCGGGAGGAGAGACCCAGTACTTC.

This rearrangement joins TRBV25-1 to TRBJ1-3; D remains unclear. This CDR3 comprises 17 residues. The germline V gene encodes CDR1 MGHDK and CDR2 SYGVNS. Trimming took 5 bases from V and 2 from J, leaving 19 bases between them. This CDR3 reads CASSYSSVWSAGNTIYF. In nucleotides, the CDR3 is TGTGCCAGCAGTTACTCTTCGGTATGGAGCGCTGGAAACACCATATATTTT.

This clonotype was detected many times. The genes are TRBV20-1 and TRBJ1-2; 7 bases map to TRBD1. Germline lookup yields CDR1 DFQATT and CDR2 SNEGSKA (reference sequence). V shed 0 bases and J 7 bases; nucleotides not matched to a gene: 8. The CDR3 spans 14 residues. DNA for the CDR3: TGCAGTGCTAGAGATTTACAGGGGATCGCTGGCTACACCTTC. This encodes CSARDLQGIAGYTF.

This chain uses TRBV6-5 with TRBJ1-2; the D is unclear. Germline CDR1 reads MNHEY; CDR2 reads SVGAGI. The length of the CDR3 is 14 residues. Trimming shortened V by 0 bases and J by 4 bases, and 9 bases separated the two germline ends. DNA of the CDR3: TGTGCCAGCAGTTACTCTCGGGATTTCTATGGCTACACCTTC. Translation gives CASSYSRDFYGYTF.

In its sample, this clonotype was seen a few times. V usage is TRBV5-1 and J usage is TRBJ2-3; D is undetermined. V lost 0 bases and J 5 bases, leaving 7 bases between the germline ends. Germline V CDR1 and CDR2: SGHRS, YFSETQ. The CDR3 length is 13 residues. Written as DNA, the CDR3 is TGCGCCAGCAGCTTGGATCAGGAAGATACGCAGTATTTT. This encodes CASSLDQEDTQYF.

A few counts support this clonotype. The chain has TRBV5-5 and TRBJ1-1; no clear D gene. The CDR3 runs to 15 residues. The germline V gene encodes CDR1 SGHKS and CDR2 YYEKEE (reference sequence). Trimming took off 0 bases at V and 1 base at J, with 10 bases between the two ends. CDR3 residues: CASSLASPWNTEAFF. In DNA, the CDR3 is TGTGCCAGCAGCTTGGCCTCTCCTTGGAACACTGAAGCTTTCTTT.

This clonotype was counted ten times or more. This chain uses TRBV7-2 with TRBJ1-2; 9 bases align to TRBD1. Trimming removed 3 bases from V and 8 bases from J; junction bases left unmatched: 7. From germline, CDR1 is SGHTA and CDR2 FQGNSA. This CDR3 region has 14 residues. CDR3 sequence reads: CASSLTQGARGYTF. The CDR3, as DNA: TGTGCCAGCAGCTTGACACAGGGGGCGCGGGGCTACACCTTC.

This clonotype has a handful of counts. The CDR3 DNA is TGTGCCAGCAGCCCTCGACTACTTGCTAACTATGGCTACACCTTC. Its protein is CASSPRLLANYGYTF. The rearrangement joins TRBV3-1 to TRBJ1-2; no reliable D call. CDR1 is LGHDT and CDR2 is YNNKEL in the germline V gene (reference sequence). The CDR3 consists of 15 residues. Trimming removed 4 bases from V and 0 bases from J, with 12 bases in between.

Turning to this clonotype: A junction end diverges from the germline sequence, so it may reflect a read error. J is TRBJ2-2 and V is TRBV12-5; tentative D call: TRBD2 (5 bases). The CDR3 consists of 15 residues. The V gene's germline CDR1 is LGHNT and CDR2 FRNRAP. CDR3 loop: CASGRPGQNTGEPFF. CDR3 in DNA: TGTGCTAGTGGCCGACCGGGCCAGAACACCGGGGAGCCGTTTTTT. The full variable domain, rest sourced from reference TRBV12-5 and TRBJ2-2, is DARVTQTPRHKVTEMGQEVTMRCQPILGHNTVFWYRQTMMQGLELLAYFRNRAPLDDSGMPKDRFSAEMPDATLATLKIQPSEPRDSAVYFCASGRPGQNTGEPFFGEGSRLTVL.

V is TRBV6-5 and J is TRBJ2-7, with D tentatively TRBD2 (5 bases). CDR1 is MNHEY and CDR2 is SVGAGI in the germline V gene. The CDR3 loop spans 13 amino acids. V was clipped by 2 bases and J by 4 bases, with 9 bases between them. The DNA for the CDR3 is TGTGCCAGCAGTTACGAAACGGGGTACGAGCAGTACTTC. This gives the protein CASSYETGYEQYF.

This chain links TRBV19 with TRBJ2-2, with unresolved D. This CDR3 comprises 11 residues. CDR1 and CDR2 (germline): LNHDA, SQIVND (reference sequence). Between the trimmed V and J ends, which lost 11 bases and 4 bases, there was a span of 8 bases. CDR3 in amino acids: CASGSTGELFF. CDR3 in DNA: TGTGCCTCAGGTTCCACCGGGGAGCTGTTTTTT.

The table lists this clonotype with a few counts. This chain uses TRBV10-3 with TRBJ2-2, with TRBD1 identical over 7 bases. Germline values: CDR1 ENHRY, CDR2 SYGVKD. CDR3 length equals 14 residues. With 8 bases clipped from V and 6 bases from J, the junction kept 9 bases outside the gene matches. In DNA, the CDR3 is TGTGCCATCTCCGGGACAGAAGGGTCCGGGGAGCTGTTTTTT. This codes for CAISGTEGSGELFF.

This clonotype was seen more than once but under ten times. This sequence joins TRBV7-8 and TRBJ2-7, with 12 bases aligning to TRBD1. The DNA matches TRBJ2-1 better at its end, which makes the J call doubtful. The CDR3 runs 15 residues. Germline V gene sequence: CDR1 SGHVS, CDR2 FQNEAQ. This CDR3 is CASSRGQGAGNEQFF. The CDR3 region has the DNA TGTGCCAGCAGCCGGGGACAGGGGGCTGGGAATGAGCAGTTCTTC.

Comment on this clonotype: A read error is possible here, since a much larger clone lies one base away. Since no conserved phenylalanine or tryptophan closes the CDR3, a read error is the likely cause. The V and J genes are TRBV7-2 and TRBJ1-2; 7 bases are a match to TRBD1. V shed 5 bases and J 8 bases; nucleotides not matched to a gene: 17. CDR3 length: 16 amino acids. Germline CDR1 and CDR2: SGHTA and FQGNSA. The CDR3 sequence is CASSARQGGRAGGYTL. CDR3 sequence (DNA): TGTGCCAGCAGCGCCCGCCAGGGGGGACGAGCTGGAGGCTACACCCTC.